One sample yielded the 30 T cell receptor beta chains listed below, sequenced in a study of blood T cell repertoires in COVID-19. TCRdb's table, derived via immunoSEQ multiplex PCR, lists solely in-frame clones and lacks some. This repertoire shows some 250,000 clones, 86% found once; its top ten account for about an eighth. The sample comprised peripheral blood. The receptors were gathered from a woman between 25 and 40 years old with COVID-19, enrolled during active disease.

This clone was seen just once. Other DNA sequences in the same sample also yield this CDR3. The chain joins TRBV6-5 to TRBJ2-2, with D possibly being TRBD2 (5 bases). V gave up 6 bases and J gave up 4 bases, with 12 bases separating them. The germline gives CDR1 MNHEY, CDR2 SVGAGI. CDR3 length equals 14 residues. The CDR3 loop reads CASRRVEPTGELFF. CDR3 in DNA: TGTGCCAGCAGGCGGGTGGAGCCCACCGGGGAGCTGTTTTTT.

The V gene is TRBV5-1, the J gene TRBJ2-5, with TRBD2 identical over 8 bases. Germline CDR1 is SGHRS and CDR2 is YFSETQ. The CDR3 has 14 amino acids. Losses at the gene ends were 5 bases for V and 5 bases for J; bases not matched to a gene: 8. CDR3 nucleotide sequence: TGCGCCAGCAGTTTAGGACTAGCTCGGGAGACCCAGTACTTC. Translated, it gives CASSLGLARETQYF.

This rearrangement joins TRBV6-5 to TRBJ1-1; TRBD1 agrees at 10 bases. The CDR3 is 14 amino acids. V lost 9 bases and J lost 3; bases outside the gene matches: 7. Germline V gene data show CDR1 as MNHEY and CDR2 as SVGAGI. Here the CDR3 DNA reads TGTGCCAGTCGGACAGGGGGATGGGACACTGAAGCTTTCTTT. Amino acids: CASRTGGWDTEAFF.

The CDR3 DNA reads TGCGCCACTACGGACTCTCACGAGCAGTACTTC. This translates into CATTDSHEQYF. The rearrangement links TRBV10-2 to TRBJ2-7, with D possibly TRBD2 on 5 matching bases. In germline, CDR1 is WSHSY, CDR2 SAAADI. With 10 bases removed from V and 5 bases from J, the gap between germline ends came to 12 bases. This CDR3 comprises 11 residues.

The V and J genes are TRBV2 and TRBJ1-2, with 8 bases lining up with TRBD1. Germline assignment: CDR1 SNHLY and CDR2 FYNNEI. The V gene end was trimmed by 5 bases and the J gene end by 2 bases; junction bases not matched to a gene: 4. The CDR3 has 14 residues. The CDR3 reads CASSSTGGNYGYTF. The CDR3 DNA is TGTGCCAGCAGTTCTACAGGGGGGAACTATGGCTACACCTTC. The complete variable domain, with remaining parts taken from reference TRBV2 and TRBJ1-2, reads EPEVTQTPSHQVTQMGQEVILRCVPISNHLYFYWYRQILGQKVEFLVSFYNNEISEKSEIFDDQFSVERPDGSNFTLKIRSTKLEDSAMYFCASSSTGGNYGYTFGSGTRLTVV.

V gene TRBV4-2 combines with J gene TRBJ2-7; 9 bases are a match to TRBD1. V was pared by 1 base and J by 7 bases, with 5 bases of the junction left unmatched. Germline CDR1 is LGHNA and CDR2 is YNFKEQ. The CDR3 covers 14 residues. CDR3 in amino acids: CASSQGDRVVEQYF. The CDR3 coding sequence is TGTGCCAGCAGCCAAGGGGACAGGGTGGTTGAGCAGTACTTC.

The V call is TRBV4-1, the J call TRBJ2-3, with TRBD1 as a possible D gene (7 bases). Germline CDR1 reads MGHRA; CDR2 reads YSYEKL. Trimming stripped 1 base from V and 5 bases from J, with 19 bases between. CDR3 length: 17 residues. CDR3 residues: CASSQVEGAEVRDTQYF. The CDR3 region has the DNA TGCGCCAGCAGCCAAGTGGAGGGGGCGGAGGTTAGAGATACGCAGTATTTT.

This clone was counted a single time. The chain employs TRBV18 and TRBJ2-1; 12 positions agree with TRBD2. Germline V lookup: CDR1 KGHSH, CDR2 LQKENI. The trim removed 1 base at V and 6 bases at J, leaving 4 bases unmatched. This CDR3 has 16 residues. The CDR3 is CASSPLMTSGGNEQFF. The CDR3 DNA is TGTGCCAGCTCACCACTCATGACTAGCGGGGGCAATGAGCAGTTCTTC.

The chain recombines TRBV5-4 with TRBJ2-5, with a weak D call TRBD1 (5 bases). Deletions cut 0 bases from V and 1 base from J, with 13 bases between. Germline-derived CDR1 and CDR2 are SGHNT and YYREEE (reference sequence). The CDR3 has 16 residues. The CDR3 loop is CASSLEARQIQETQYF. As DNA, the CDR3 is TGTGCCAGCAGCTTGGAAGCGCGACAGATCCAAGAGACCCAGTACTTC. The whole variable domain, remainder taken from reference TRBV5-4 and TRBJ2-5, is ETGVTQSPTHLIKTRGQQVTLRCSSQSGHNTVSWYQQALGQGPQFIFQYYREEENGRGNFPPRFSGLQFPNYSSELNVNALELDDSALYLCASSLEARQIQETQYFGPGTRLLVL.

The chain combines TRBV3-1 (or the pseudogene TRBV3-2) with TRBJ1-1, with D hard to call. Trimming removed 0 bases at V and 8 bases at J, with 10 bases between. Germline-derived CDR1 and CDR2 are LGHDT and YNNKEL (reference sequence). The CDR3 contains 13 residues. The CDR3 coding sequence is TGTGCCAGCAGCCAAGATGACAACAGAGAAGCTTTCTTT. Its protein product is CASSQDDNREAFF.

This chain uses TRBV5-8 with TRBJ2-7; 7 bases line up with TRBD1. V was clipped by 3 bases and J by 7 bases; unmatched bases: 7. Germline CDR1 SGHTS, CDR2 YDEGEE. This CDR3 comprises 13 residues. For the CDR3, the DNA is TGTGCCAGCAGCTCTGACAGGGTTGGGGAGCAGTACTTC. Amino acids: CASSSDRVGEQYF.

The chain recombines TRBV12-5 with TRBJ1-2; 7 bases align to TRBD1. V shed 6 bases and J 5 bases; nucleotides not matched to a gene: 18. Germline V CDR1 and CDR2: LGHNT, FRNRAP. The CDR3 spans 17 residues. The CDR3, as DNA: TGTGCTAGTGGCCCTAACCAGAGACAGGGCATTCTTTATGGCTACACCTTC. The encoded protein is CASGPNQRQGILYGYTF.

CDR3 sequence: CATRRGEKLFF. CDR3 bases: TGTGCCACCAGACGAGGTGAAAAACTGTTTTTT. The chain joins TRBV6-5 to TRBJ1-4; no clear D. Germline V gene lookup returns CDR1 MNHEY and CDR2 SVGAGI. The CDR3 is 11 residues long. The ends were cut back, 10 bases at V and 7 bases at J, with 10 bases in the middle.

The chain uses TRBV7-9 and TRBJ1-1; TRBD1 agrees at 10 bases. The CDR3 spans 17 residues. J gave up 0 bases and V 6 bases, and 10 bases lay outside the gene matches. Germline V gives CDR1 SEHNR, CDR2 FQNEAQ (reference sequence). The CDR3 coding sequence is TGTGCCAGCAGGACGTCACCGGGACAGGGGATGAACACTGAAGCTTTCTTT. Amino acid sequence: CASRTSPGQGMNTEAFF.

This chain uses TRBV10-2 with TRBJ1-5, with D hard to call. The CDR3 is 14 amino acids. Trimming took 6 bases from V and 6 from J, leaving 15 bases between them. CDR1 is WSHSY, CDR2 SAAADI, per germline. DNA of the CDR3: TGCGCCAGCAGCGAGGGAGGGTTTAGTCAGCCCCAGCATTTT. Translation: CASSEGGFSQPQHF.

This clone showed up just once. V and J are TRBV14 and TRBJ2-1; the match to TRBD2 covers 9 bases. After removal of 3 bases from V and 2 bases from J, the junction contained 8 bases not matched to a gene. In germline, CDR1 is SGHDN, CDR2 FVKESK. The CDR3 is 17 residues long. CDR3 coding DNA: TGTGCCAGCAGCCAGTCTCAAGCGGGGGGCGCCTACAATGAGCAGTTCTTC. Protein sequence: CASSQSQAGGAYNEQFF.

This chain links TRBV20-1 with TRBJ2-2; D is undetermined. The germline V gene encodes CDR1 DFQATT and CDR2 SNEGSKA (reference sequence). Trimming shortened V by 5 bases and J by 5 bases, and 6 bases separated the two germline ends. This CDR3 is 11 amino acids long. The CDR3 sequence: CSAGSTGELFF. In DNA form, the CDR3 reads TGCAGTGCTGGCAGTACCGGGGAGCTGTTTTTT.

The chain carries TRBV5-6 and TRBJ1-2, with D maybe TRBD1 (5 bases). Germline V gene lookup returns CDR1 SGHDT and CDR2 YYEEEE. The V gene lost 1 base and the J gene lost 4 bases, with 8 bases spanning the gap. This CDR3 contains 13 residues. The CDR3 DNA follows: TGTGCCAGCAGCTTGCGACAGTTCTATGGCTACACCTTC. This codes for CASSLRQFYGYTF.

The chain has TRBV7-9 and TRBJ2-3; D gene unclear. The CDR3 sequence is 15 residues long. Germline V CDR1 and CDR2: SEHNR, FQNEAQ (reference sequence). The V end was cut by 5 bases, the J end by 0 bases, with 12 bases between. The CDR3 nucleotides read TGTGCCAGCAGCCTTAACAGTGCTAGCACAGATACGCAGTATTTT. It is translated as CASSLNSASTDTQYF.

The V gene is TRBV4-2, the J gene TRBJ1-2; D might be TRBD1 (5 bases). The CDR3 has 15 residues. With 2 bases removed from V and 3 bases from J, the gap between germline ends came to 13 bases. The germline V gene encodes CDR1 LGHNA and CDR2 YNFKEQ. CDR3 sequence: CASSQPQGLDYGYTF. The CDR3 DNA follows: TGTGCCAGCAGCCAACCCCAGGGCCTGGACTATGGCTACACCTTC.

V gene TRBV4-2 combines with J gene TRBJ2-3; 9 bases match TRBD2. Trimming removed 1 base from V and 4 bases from J; junction bases left unmatched: 3. CDR1 LGHNA and CDR2 YNFKEQ come from the germline V gene. The CDR3 runs to 15 residues. The CDR3 sequence is CASSQGGGGADTQYF. The CDR3 coding sequence is TGTGCCAGCAGCCAAGGTGGCGGGGGGGCAGATACGCAGTATTTT.

This chain links TRBV19 with TRBJ1-5; maybe TRBD1 (5 bases). Germline V lookup: CDR1 LNHDA, CDR2 SQIVND (reference sequence). Trimming removed 3 bases from V and 0 bases from J, with 9 bases in between. CDR3 size: 15 residues. The CDR3 spells CASSMWGLSNQPQHF. The CDR3 coding sequence is TGTGCCAGTAGTATGTGGGGACTTAGCAATCAGCCCCAGCATTTT.

As regards this clone: Distinct nucleotide sequences in the sample also encode this CDR3. V is TRBV11-2 and J is TRBJ2-7, with 9 bases that match TRBD2. V shed 1 base and J 3 bases; nucleotides not matched to a gene: 4. Germline V gene data show CDR1 as SGHAT and CDR2 as FQNNGV. This CDR3 is built from 15 residues. CDR3 loop: CASSLGAGGYYEQYF. CDR3 coding DNA: TGTGCCAGCAGCTTAGGAGCGGGGGGCTACTACGAGCAGTACTTC.

The V gene is TRBV6-5, the J gene TRBJ1-6, with D possibly TRBD1 on 5 matching bases. The CDR3 is 15 amino acids. With 6 bases removed from V and 9 bases from J, the gap between germline ends came to 18 bases. Germline loops: CDR1 MNHEY, CDR2 SVGAGI. DNA of the CDR3: TGTGCCAGCAGCCTTGACGGGGGGGACGGTTCACCCCTCCACTTT. Its protein product is CASSLDGGDGSPLHF.

The chain combines TRBV5-8 with TRBJ1-5; 8 bases align to TRBD1. The CDR3 is 15 residues long. Germline V gene sequence: CDR1 SGHTS, CDR2 YDEGEE. The V segment lost 6 bases and the J segment 7 bases; nucleotides outside the gene matches: 12. CDR3 bases: TGTGCCAGCAACTCAGGGACAGGAGAACAGCAGCCCCAGCATTTT. It codes for CASNSGTGEQQPQHF.

This clone was found a few times. CDR3 DNA sequence: TGTGCCAGCAGCTACACGACAGGGTCTAATCAGCCCCAGCATTTT. Translating gives CASSYTTGSNQPQHF. The chain is built from TRBV4-2 and TRBJ1-5, with TRBD1 matching 7 bases. CDR3 size: 15 residues. CDR1 and CDR2 from the germline V gene are LGHNA and YNFKEQ. V shed 5 bases, J shed 4 bases, and the junction held 8 bases outside the gene matches.

V gene TRBV19 combines with J gene TRBJ2-7, with 9 bases fitting TRBD2. Looked up from germline, CDR1 is LNHDA and CDR2 is SQIVND (reference sequence). The CDR3 is made up of 17 amino acids. The trim removed 8 bases at V and 3 bases at J, leaving 17 bases unmatched. CDR3 residues: CASAPWGVAGAFYEQYF. In nucleotides, the CDR3 is TGTGCCAGTGCCCCCTGGGGAGTAGCGGGGGCTTTCTACGAGCAGTACTTC.

The chain links TRBV7-6 to TRBJ2-5, with TRBD2 matching over 7 bases. V lost 5 bases, J lost 5 bases, and 14 bases stayed unmatched. CDR1 SGHVS and CDR2 FNYEAQ come from the germline V gene. The CDR3 runs 16 residues. As DNA, the CDR3 is TGTGCCAGCAGCCGAAATTCAGCGGGGTTAGGTGAGACCCAGTACTTC. It specifies CASSRNSAGLGETQYF.

The J gene is TRBJ1-4, the V gene TRBV12-5; TRBD1 aligns across 7 bases. The CDR3 consists of 16 residues. Per germline, CDR1 LGHNT and CDR2 FRNRAP. Germline trimming cut 2 bases from V and 7 bases from J; bases unmatched to any gene: 10. The CDR3 DNA sequence: TGTGCTAGTGGTTTGCTCTACTTAGGGACAGTTGAAAAACTGTTTTTT. Translation: CASGLLYLGTVEKLFF.

The chain uses TRBV4-1 and TRBJ1-6; D ambiguous. The V end lost 7 bases, the J end lost 7 bases, and 17 bases lay between the germline ends. There are 15 residues in the CDR3. Germline CDR1 MGHRA, CDR2 YSYEKL. The CDR3 spells CASTRMRVRNSPLHF. CDR3 nucleotide sequence: TGCGCCAGCACCCGAATGAGGGTACGGAATTCACCCCTCCACTTT.